The present T cell receptor (beta chain) was sequenced within a study of blood T cell repertoires in COVID-19. Across the whole study: Sites across the United States, Italy and Spain contributed samples from acute and convalescent COVID-19. PBMCs, B-cell-depleted T cells, or T cells provided the cDNA or gDNA that made up the material.

Trimming stripped 4 bases from V and 10 bases from J, with 17 bases between. The CDR3 length is 13 residues. CDR1 SGHDT and CDR2 YYEEEE come from the germline V gene. How the authors handled the data: Reference gene primers were amplified, and this amplification served to estimate nucleated cell counts. Sequenced by immunoSEQ multiplex PCR; TCRdb stores in-frame clones only, minus some. Clonal size and the V and J genes are those of that table, whereas D and trimming came from the DNA. The sample contains 50,000 or so clones, over 75% of which appear only once. Sample: peripheral blood. This TCR came from a human donor in a cohort sampled during active COVID-19. The chain couples TRBV5-6 to TRBJ1-2; D call uncertain. This chain's CDR3 is CASSLPPAETYTF. The CDR3 DNA reads TGTGCCAGCAGCCTTCCGCCAGCGGAGACCTACACCTTC.